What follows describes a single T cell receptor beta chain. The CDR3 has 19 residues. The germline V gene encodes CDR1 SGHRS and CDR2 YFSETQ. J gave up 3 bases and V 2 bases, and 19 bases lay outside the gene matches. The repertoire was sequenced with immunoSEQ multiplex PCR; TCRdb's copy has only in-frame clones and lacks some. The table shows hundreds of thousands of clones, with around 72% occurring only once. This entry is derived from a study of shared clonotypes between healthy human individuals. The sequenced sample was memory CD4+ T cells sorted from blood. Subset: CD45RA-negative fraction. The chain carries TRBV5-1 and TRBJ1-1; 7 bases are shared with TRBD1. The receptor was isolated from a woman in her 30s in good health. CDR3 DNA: TGCGCCAGCAGCTTCGGGTCTCAGGGGGGCGGATTCAGGGACACTGAAGCTTTCTTT. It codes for CASSFGSQGGGFRDTEAFF.